The rows below give T cell receptor beta chains drawn from one sample of a study of blood T cell repertoires in COVID-19. Sequencing was performed with immunoSEQ multiplex PCR; in TCRdb, only in-frame clones are kept and a portion is missing. The table shows hundreds of thousands of clones, with 75% to 90% occurring only once. Material for sequencing was PBMCs or T cells enriched from blood (not recorded which). The receptors shown here come from a man between 18 and 29 years old who had recovered from COVID-19. CDR3s include the opening cysteine and the closing phenylalanine or tryptophan. Rows may omit the clone size; those that give it use once, few, many or a size class.

CDR3 | J | V | size
CASSTRQGSSEQYF | TRBJ2-7 | TRBV19 | NA
CASRPGEGETQYF | TRBJ2-5 | TRBV5-4 | NA
CASNTAGTDTQYF | TRBJ2-3 | TRBV5-4 | NA
CASSQVTRVSTGELFF | TRBJ2-2 | TRBV3-1/TRBV3-2 | NA
CASRGRPSYNEQFF | TRBJ2-1 | TRBV6-5 | NA
CAWGTAGVSEAFF | TRBJ1-1 | TRBV30 | NA
CASSQTAVSSYEQYF | TRBJ2-7 | TRBV4-2 | NA
CASSSGWTGSYNEQFF | TRBJ2-1 | TRBV9 | NA
CASSPKDTYNTEAFF | TRBJ1-1 | TRBV4-1 | NA
CASTRRRGTEAFF | TRBJ1-1 | TRBV6-5 | NA
CASSRTISDFALEGEQYF | TRBJ2-7 | TRBV6-6 | NA
CASSLRPILEAFF | TRBJ1-1 | TRBV28 | NA
CASLSENNQPQHF | TRBJ1-5 | TRBV6-5 | NA
CASSPFGGGLNTGELFF | TRBJ2-2 | TRBV4-1 | NA
CASSSQENTEAFF | TRBJ1-1 | TRBV7-3 | NA
CSVQAGGPGETQYF | TRBJ2-5 | TRBV29-1 | NA
CASSQDGSTDTQYF | TRBJ2-3 | TRBV4-1 | NA
CASSDRTSGLDTEQFF | TRBJ2-1 | TRBV2 | NA
CASSRQGSNQPQHF | TRBJ1-5 | TRBV9 | NA
CASSSPDFQETQYF | TRBJ2-5 | TRBV6-2/TRBV6-3 | NA
CASSPITGGVYEQYF | TRBJ2-7 | TRBV3-1/TRBV3-2 | NA
CASSRRQGDYGYTF | TRBJ1-2 | TRBV2 | NA
CASSQSDRARLGQYF | TRBJ2-7 | TRBV11-2 | NA
CASSGRRQWGGYTF | TRBJ1-2 | TRBV19 | NA
CARRSSSYEQYF | TRBJ2-7 | TRBV7-5 | few
CASSQGFGGPLTDTQYF | TRBJ2-3 | TRBV4-2 | NA
CASSSGGEQYF | TRBJ2-7 | TRBV7-9 | few
CSVLSVNSYEQYF | TRBJ2-7 | TRBV29-1 | NA
CASSPRRQPNTGELFF | TRBJ2-2 | TRBV19 | NA
CAWNTGGELFF | TRBJ1-4 | TRBV30 | NA
CASSNRIKDRETNTGELFF | TRBJ2-2 | TRBV21-1 | NA
CASSPSGRGTEAFF | TRBJ1-1 | TRBV3-1/TRBV3-2 | NA
CASSPRDRAVSF | TRBJ2-7 | TRBV28 | once
CASSYWGQDNSPLHF | TRBJ1-6 | TRBV6-5 | NA
CASSVGPAGTGELFF | TRBJ2-2 | TRBV9 | NA
CASSLGESSPYNEQFF | TRBJ2-1 | TRBV7-2 | once
CASSPDRNQPQHF | TRBJ1-5 | TRBV5-4 | NA
CAWSVGVAGTQYF | TRBJ2-5 | TRBV30 | NA
CASSKDRFGGYTF | TRBJ1-2 | TRBV12-3/TRBV12-4 | NA
CASSYAAGTENQPQHF | TRBJ1-5 | TRBV7-2 | NA
CASSRDRASYTF | TRBJ1-2 | TRBV6-1 | NA
CASSYGQGEAKNIQYF | TRBJ2-4 | TRBV6-5 | NA
CASSMLGTSGGKTQYF | TRBJ2-5 | TRBV7-9 | NA
CATSRDIPGTGTEAFF | TRBJ1-1 | TRBV15 | NA
CASSLFQGRLNTEAFF | TRBJ1-1 | TRBV11-2 | NA
CASSVGRNSNQPQHF | TRBJ1-5 | TRBV9 | NA
CASSLEAFSNQPQHF | TRBJ1-5 | TRBV7-6 | once
CASSDPGDTGELFF | TRBJ2-2 | TRBV19 | NA
CASGTGGEKLFF | TRBJ1-4 | TRBV28 | NA
CAWSPLGTLSNQPQHF | TRBJ1-5 | TRBV30 | NA
CASSEPGQGRDEQFF | TRBJ2-1 | TRBV6-4 | NA
CASSLGRGAGRTDTQYF | TRBJ2-3 | TRBV7-2 | NA
CASSYSSGPGELFF | TRBJ2-2 | TRBV6-5 | NA
CASGPGGVEVRKLFF | TRBJ1-4 | TRBV12-5 | NA
CAAKVTGANQPQHF | TRBJ1-5 | TRBV28 | NA